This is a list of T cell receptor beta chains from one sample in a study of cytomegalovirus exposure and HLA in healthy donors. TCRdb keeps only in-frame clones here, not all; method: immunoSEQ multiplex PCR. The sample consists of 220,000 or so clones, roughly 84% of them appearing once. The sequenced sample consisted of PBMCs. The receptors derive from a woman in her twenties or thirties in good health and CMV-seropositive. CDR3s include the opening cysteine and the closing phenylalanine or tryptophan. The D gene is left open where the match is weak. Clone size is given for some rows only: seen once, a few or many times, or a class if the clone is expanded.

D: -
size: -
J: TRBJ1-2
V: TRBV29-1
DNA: TGCAGCGTTGACACAGCCTATGGCTACACCTTC
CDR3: CSVDTAYGYTF

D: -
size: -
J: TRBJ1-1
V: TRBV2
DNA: TGTGCCAGCAGTGAGCGGGGGGGCGCGTTTAAAGCTTTCTTT
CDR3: CASSERGGAFKAFF

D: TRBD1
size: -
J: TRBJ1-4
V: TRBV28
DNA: TGTGCCAGCAGTCCTCAGGGGGCGTTGGAAAAACTGTTTTTT
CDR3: CASSPQGALEKLFF

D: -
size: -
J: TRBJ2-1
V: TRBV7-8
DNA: TGTGCCAGCAGCTTAGTGGCAGGATCAGACAATGAGCAGTTCTTC
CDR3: CASSLVAGSDNEQFF

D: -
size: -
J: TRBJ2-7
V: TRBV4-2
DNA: TGTGCCAGCAGCCAAGTAAACGGCGACTCCTACGAGCAGTACTTC
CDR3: CASSQVNGDSYEQYF

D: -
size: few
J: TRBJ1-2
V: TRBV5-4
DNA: TGTGCCAGCAGATATCCCGCGGGGGATGGCTACACCTTC
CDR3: CASRYPAGDGYTF

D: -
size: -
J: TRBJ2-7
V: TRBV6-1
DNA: TGTGCCAGCCGCCGGCGGTTCCTCCAGGGCTACGAGCAGTACTTC
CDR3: CASRRRFLQGYEQYF

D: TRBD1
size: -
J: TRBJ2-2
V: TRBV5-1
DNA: TGCGCCAGCAGCCCGGGACAGCTAATGAACACCGGGGAGCTGTTTTTT
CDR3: CASSPGQLMNTGELFF

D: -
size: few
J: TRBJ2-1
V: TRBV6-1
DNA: TGTGCCAGCGAGGGGACTTCCTCCTACAATGAGCAGTTCTTC
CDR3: CASEGTSSYNEQFF

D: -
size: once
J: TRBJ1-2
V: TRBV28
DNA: TGTGCCAGCAGCCCTCAGGGGTATGGCTACACCTTC
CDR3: CASSPQGYGYTF

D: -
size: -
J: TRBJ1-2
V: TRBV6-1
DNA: TGTGCCGGGCAGGGTGGGTATGGCTACACCTTC
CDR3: CAGQGGYGYTF

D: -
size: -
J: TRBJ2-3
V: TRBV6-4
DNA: TGTGCCAGCAGTGTGGAGGAGGCAGATACGCAGTATTTT
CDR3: CASSVEEADTQYF

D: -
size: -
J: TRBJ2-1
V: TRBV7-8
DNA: TGTGCCAGCAGCTTAGTGCCCGGGACTCTTTCAAACAATGAGCAGTTCTTC
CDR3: CASSLVPGTLSNNEQFF

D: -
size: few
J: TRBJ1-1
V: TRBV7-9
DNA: TGTGCCAGCAGCCAGACAGGGAACACTGAAGCTTTCTTT
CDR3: CASSQTGNTEAFF

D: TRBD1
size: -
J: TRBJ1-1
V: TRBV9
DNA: TGTGCCAGCAGCGTGGGGACAGGGGGCGGCCCTTTCTTT
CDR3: CASSVGTGGGPFF

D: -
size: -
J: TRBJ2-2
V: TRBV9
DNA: TGTGCCAGCAGCGGACTCCACCGAAGGGGATTCACCGGGGAGCTGTTTTTT
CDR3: CASSGLHRRGFTGELFF

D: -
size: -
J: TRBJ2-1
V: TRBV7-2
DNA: TGTGCCAGCAGCTTAGAGGTATTTTATGGGGTGGATGAGCAGTTCTTC
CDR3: CASSLEVFYGVDEQFF

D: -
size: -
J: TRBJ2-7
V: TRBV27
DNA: TGTGCCAGCAGTTTAGGCCTCTCCTCCTACGAGCAGTACTTC
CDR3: CASSLGLSSYEQYF

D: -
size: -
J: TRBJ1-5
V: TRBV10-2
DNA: TGCGCCAGCAGCGAGACCCATAGCAATCAGCCCCAGCATTTT
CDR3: CASSETHSNQPQHF

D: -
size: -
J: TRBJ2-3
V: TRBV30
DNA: TGTGCCTGGAGTTCCGGGCAGGGGCCTACAGATACGCAGTATTTT
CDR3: CAWSSGQGPTDTQYF

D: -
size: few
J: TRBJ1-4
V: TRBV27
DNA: TGTGCCAGCAGGGGCAATGAAAAACTGTTTTTT
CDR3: CASRGNEKLFF

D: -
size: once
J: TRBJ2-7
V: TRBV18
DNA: TGTGCCAGCTCACCGGAAGAGCAGTACTTC
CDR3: CASSPEEQYF

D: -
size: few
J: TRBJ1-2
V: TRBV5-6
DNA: TGTGCCAGCAGGAACCATTATGGCTACACCTTC
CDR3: CASRNHYGYTF

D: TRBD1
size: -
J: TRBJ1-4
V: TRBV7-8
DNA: TGTGCCAGCAGCTCCTCCGGGACAGGGGTAGAAAAACTGTTTTTT
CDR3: CASSSSGTGVEKLFF

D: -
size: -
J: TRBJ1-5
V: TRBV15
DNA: TGTGCCACCAGCCCGGCCGGGTATAGCAATCAGCCCCAGCATTTT
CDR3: CATSPAGYSNQPQHF

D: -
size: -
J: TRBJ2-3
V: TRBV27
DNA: TGTGCCAGCAGTTTAGGCGTGATCGGCACAGATACGCAGTATTTT
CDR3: CASSLGVIGTDTQYF

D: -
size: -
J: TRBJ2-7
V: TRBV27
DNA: TGTGCCAGCAGTTTTAGTGGGGTCAGCTACGAGCAGTACTTC
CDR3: CASSFSGVSYEQYF

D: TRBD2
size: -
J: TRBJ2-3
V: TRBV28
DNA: TGTGCCAGCTCCAAGCGGGAGAGCACAGATACGCAGTATTTT
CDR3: CASSKRESTDTQYF

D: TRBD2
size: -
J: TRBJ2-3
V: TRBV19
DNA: TGTGCCAGTAGCAACCCTAGCGGACCTCCCACAGATACGCAGTATTTT
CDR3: CASSNPSGPPTDTQYF

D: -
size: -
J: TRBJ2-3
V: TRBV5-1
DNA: TGCGCCAGCAGCCTAGGCGAACCCCGCACAGATACGCAGTATTTT
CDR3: CASSLGEPRTDTQYF

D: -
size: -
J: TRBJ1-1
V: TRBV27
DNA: TGTGCCAGCATTGGGTGGGGTGCAGGGACTGAAGCTTTCTTT
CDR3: CASIGWGAGTEAFF

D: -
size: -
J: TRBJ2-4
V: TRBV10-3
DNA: TGTGCCATCAGTGAGTCTCAGGCCGCCAAAAACATTCAGTACTTC
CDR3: CAISESQAAKNIQYF

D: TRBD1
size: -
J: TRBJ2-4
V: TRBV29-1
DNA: TGCAGCGTTGGTGCGCAGGGGGCAGCCAAAAACATTCAGTACTTC
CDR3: CSVGAQGAAKNIQYF

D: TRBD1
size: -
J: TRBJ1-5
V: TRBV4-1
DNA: TGCGCCAGCAGCCACTACCCTACAGGGGGCTCCAATCAGCCCCAGCATTTT
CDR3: CASSHYPTGGSNQPQHF

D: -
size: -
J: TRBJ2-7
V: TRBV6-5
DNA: TGTGCCAGCAGTTCCCCGACATTCAGTCCCATCTACGAGCAGTACTTC
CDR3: CASSSPTFSPIYEQYF

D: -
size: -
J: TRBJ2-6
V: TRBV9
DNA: TGTGCCAGCAGCGTAGAAGGGAGACCTCGTGGGGCCAACGTCCTGACTTTC
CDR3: CASSVEGRPRGANVLTF